This T cell receptor (beta chain) was recorded in a study of cytomegalovirus exposure and HLA in healthy donors (dated by TCRdb to 2016 to 2017). Concerning the study at large: An earlier analysis of some 500 of the donors reported 250 to 350 Gb of sequence data and around 120 million unique TCR beta sequences from some 180 million T cells. Roughly 300 gigabases of sequencing data and approximately 93 million unique TCR sequences were included in an early release covering about 700 HLA-typed donors. Of the 300 to 500 genotyped donors, less than 85% were placed in the genetic ancestry cluster associated with self-reported Caucasian donors. The study aimed to test whether cataloging public T cell receptors could reveal signatures of past pathogen exposure. The study used immunosequencing to profile the T cell repertoires of around 600 subjects and linked those repertoires to cytomegalovirus serostatus. Along with the approximately 700-subject first cohort, a separate validation cohort of over 90 different subjects was used. The study combined high-throughput TCR immunosequencing, statistical association of individual TCRs with disease status, and machine learning to predict cytomegalovirus infection status. A later analysis re-analyzed previously published TCR beta repertoires from roughly 630 donors and added high-resolution HLA genotyping to study TCR occurrence patterns. In the later analysis, no new phenotypic data were used to find candidate immune exposures; instead, reliance was placed on TCR beta sequences and their occurrence across donors. An earlier analysis of 500 to 750 of the donors applied high-throughput TCR beta sequencing to assess whether each TCR beta V gene segment acted as functional or pseudogenic. Alongside the repertoire data, information on donor age, sex, ethnicity and CMV serostatus was compiled. A later genetic analysis used genome-wide SNP genotypes for about 55% of the 666 donors, treating that subset as a discovery cohort. Every repertoire in the discovery cohort had been generated on one and the same sequencing platform. HLA typing included class I and class II loci at four-digit resolution. The number of typed donors differed by locus: about 620-640 for A, B, C, DRB1 and DQB1; approximately 530 for DQA1; roughly 600 for DPA1; and about 450 for DPB1. Several DR-DQ haplotypes were treated as single units for association and clustering because of strong linkage in the cohort. Across some 400 genotyped donors of the cohort, an average of roughly 250,000 unique TCR beta nucleotide sequences per donor were sequenced, and approximately 17% of those sequences were non-productive.

In the germline V gene, CDR1 corresponds to SGHRS and CDR2 to YFSETQ. V loses 4 bases of germline sequence and J loses 2 bases, and the interval between the two ends is 12 bases. Including the terminal cysteine and phenylalanine, the CDR3 comprises 15 residues. Of all the DNA, just the CDR3 is kept, 45 bases in frame from base 1. Receptor libraries were prepared by the immunoSEQ multiplex PCR assay. The multiplex PCR relied on a mix of 60 forward primers for TCR Vbeta segments and 13 reverse primers for TCR Jbeta segments. Amplification of the CDR3 region of rearranged TCR beta genes was performed with a multiplex PCR assay on genomic DNA. The Illumina HiSeq System was used to sequence the amplified TCR beta libraries as 87-base-pair reads. The source study handled its data this way. Across the 640 or so repertoires, a later analysis counted approximately 83 million unique TCR beta chains, 8.5 million to 12 million of which were shared by at least two donors. A nearest-neighbor algorithm error-corrected the raw reads and collapsed the reads into unique sequences, merging closely related sequences to remove PCR and sequencing errors. Alignment of CDR3 sequences to IMGT reference sequences was used to assign V, D and J gene segments. Each retained sequence needed at least a six-nucleotide match to both a V gene segment and a J gene segment. A rearrangement counted as productive if the CDR3 had no stop codons and remained in frame with V and J, and every other rearrangement counted as non-productive. Following IMGT convention, CDR3 was defined as the stretch from the second conserved V-encoded cysteine up to the conserved J-encoded phenylalanine. In an earlier analysis of more than 550 of the donors, sequences lacking an unambiguous match to a single V gene segment were excluded. In an earlier analysis of roughly 600 of the donors, a V segment was called functional when productive rearrangements were above 56.7%, and segregating when the standard deviation between donors exceeded 5%. To diagnose cytomegalovirus status from the catalog of TCR beta chain sequences, a statistical classification framework was built. V and J gene assignment, in a later analysis, came from comparing TCR nucleotide sequences with IMGT/GENE-DB human TR gene sequences. In a later analysis, CDR3 sequences and most-parsimonious VDJ recombination scenarios were assigned using the TCRdist pipeline. A later analysis defined each TCR beta chain by its CDR3 amino acid sequence plus V-gene family, and excluded reads lacking a unique V-gene family. In a later analysis, approximately 640 highly shared, low-generation-probability nucleotide sequences were removed to address suspected cross-contamination and a sequencing artifact. In a later analysis, a clonal expansion index was calculated for each public chain from normalized within-repertoire ranks of inferred template counts. A later analysis computed generation probabilities with a VDJ recombination model fitted to out-of-frame rearrangements, and checked the results against IGoR. In a later analysis, hypergeometric tests were used to score TCR-TCR, TCR-HLA and TCR-CMV co-occurrence, with a repertoire-size bias correction applied to TCR pairs. False discovery rates were estimated in a later analysis by permuting HLA or CMV assignments 20 times. In a later analysis, co-occurring TCRs were grouped using DBSCAN, with TCRdist sequence similarity added in when clustering inside HLA-allele-positive subsets. For co-occurrence clustering, repertoires with fewer than 30,000 or more than 120,000 public chains were excluded, along with four or five repertoires with anomalous nucleotide sharing. Entries here come from immuneACCESS through TCRdb and include only in-frame sequences with V and J called. Some clones fail to appear in such tables; in the studies checked, an unresolved V gene covers under half of the shortfall, and the cause of the remainder is unknown. The DNA gave D and trimming, while V, J and clone size come from that table. A total of more than 95,000 clones appear in this sample, under 80% of them only once. The top ten clonotypes cover 4% of the sample.

On this clone: The specificity of this receptor is unknown. No per-base quality is available; no much larger clone lies one base away.

The paper as a whole reports these results and caveats: The study listed 170 or so TCR beta chains as associated with cytomegalovirus. The authors suggested that the approach could potentially be extended to other disease states and immunological phenotypes. Strong co-occurrence of HLA alleles, especially DR and DQ, made assigning TCR associations to individual alleles difficult. In vitro tests confirmed that three of the cytomegalovirus-associated TCR beta chains recognize cytomegalovirus antigens. Most CMV-associated TCR beta chains appeared to be HLA-restricted in a later analysis, and the HLA associations seemed to be driven largely by CMV exposure. Correlated functional status among segregating V segments might reflect linkage disequilibrium, but an unknown experimental factor could not be ruled out. According to a later analysis, parvovirus B19, influenza, CMV and Epstein-Barr virus appeared linked to several top co-occurrence clusters. A later genetic analysis associated a missense DCLRE1C variant with V-gene and J-gene trimming of TCR beta chains, and an independent cohort replicated the association. A later analysis associated about 16,000 TCR beta sequences with specific HLA alleles at a false discovery rate of 0.05. A cluster of highly shared sequence variants was judged likely to be a technical artifact of the sequencing pipeline. In an earlier analysis of some 500 of the donors, most TCR beta V segments appeared in productive rearrangements about 87% or about 30% of the time, broadly matching IMGT annotations. According to a later analysis, TCR association rates differed among HLA loci, with DRB1 alleles showing the most associated TCRs and HLA-C alleles showing the fewest. Because counts were too low, some 17 rarely observed V segments, including chromosome 9 orphons, were left out of the earlier analysis of about 620 of the donors. A later analysis found that HLA-associated TCR beta chains were more clonally expanded and had lower generation probabilities than equally common non-associated chains. The classifier was reported to diagnose cytomegalovirus status with high specificity and sensitivity in both the original cohort and the validation cohort. Compared with the 666-donor mean, donors in an Asian-associated ancestry cluster had fewer N-insertions in productive TCRs, according to a later genetic analysis. Because some donors lacked HLA typing at each locus, the association tests relied only on the typed subset. Roughly uniform sequencing depth across donors was assumed in presence/absence analyses, although this assumption may not hold. Some IMGT-functional V segments, including TRBV6-2 and TRBV6-3, could not be told apart with the 87-base-pair reads, so those segments were excluded. Most TCR sequences were observed very rarely across donors, whereas some public TCRs were present in many individuals. CMV serostatus was the only immune exposure information available for the cohort. In this cohort, only TCR beta chains were sequenced, and detectable features were limited by the absence of alpha or paired-chain data. A further reported finding was that TCR beta sequences accurately predicted the HLA-A and HLA-B alleles for most subjects in the first cohort.

The cohort consisted of some 730 healthy bone marrow donors. All cohort members were sampled while nominally healthy, although unrecorded immune exposures were likely present. The donor was CMV seropositive and was included in the group of 290 or so seropositive cohort members. Each donor provided a peripheral blood sample, and peripheral blood mononuclear cells were used for TCR beta sequencing. The Qiagen DNeasy Blood Extraction Kit was used to extract genomic DNA from the blood cell samples. The chain was built from TRBV5-1 and TRBJ1-4; 6 matching bases give a weak D call of TRBD1. The source of this sequence is a man in his forties or fifties in good health and CMV-seropositive. Sequenced: PBMCs. At the DNA level, the sequence is TGCGCCAGCAGCCAACAGGGCACTACTAATGAAAAACTGTTTTTT. It specifies CASSQQGTTNEKLFF.